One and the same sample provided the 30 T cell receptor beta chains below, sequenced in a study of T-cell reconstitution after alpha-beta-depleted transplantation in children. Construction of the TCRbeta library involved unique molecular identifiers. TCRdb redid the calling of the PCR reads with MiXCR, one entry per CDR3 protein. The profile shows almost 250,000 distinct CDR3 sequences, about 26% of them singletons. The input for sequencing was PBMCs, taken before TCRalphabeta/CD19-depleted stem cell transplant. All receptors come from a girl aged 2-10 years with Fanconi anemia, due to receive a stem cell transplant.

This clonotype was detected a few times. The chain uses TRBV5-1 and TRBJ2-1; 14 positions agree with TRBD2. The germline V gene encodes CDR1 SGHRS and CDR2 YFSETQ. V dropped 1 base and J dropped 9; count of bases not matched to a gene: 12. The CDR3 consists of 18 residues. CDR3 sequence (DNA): TGCGCCAGCAGCTTGCTGACTAGCGGGGGGGCCGTGTTTCCTGAGCAGTTCTTC. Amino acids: CASSLLTSGGAVFPEQFF.

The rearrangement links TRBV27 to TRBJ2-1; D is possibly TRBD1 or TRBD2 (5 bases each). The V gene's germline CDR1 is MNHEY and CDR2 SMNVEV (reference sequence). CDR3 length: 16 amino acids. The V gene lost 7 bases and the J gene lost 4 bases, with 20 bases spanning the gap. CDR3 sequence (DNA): TGTGCCAGCAACAAAGGGACGGGACCTTCTTACAATGAGCAGTTCTTC. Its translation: CASNKGTGPSYNEQFF.

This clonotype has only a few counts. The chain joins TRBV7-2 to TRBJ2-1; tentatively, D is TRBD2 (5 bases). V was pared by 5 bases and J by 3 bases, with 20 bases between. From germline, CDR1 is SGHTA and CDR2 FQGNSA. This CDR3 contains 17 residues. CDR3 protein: CASSEPLGGQIYNEQFF. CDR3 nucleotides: TGTGCCAGCAGCGAGCCCCTTGGCGGGCAAATCTACAATGAGCAGTTCTTC.

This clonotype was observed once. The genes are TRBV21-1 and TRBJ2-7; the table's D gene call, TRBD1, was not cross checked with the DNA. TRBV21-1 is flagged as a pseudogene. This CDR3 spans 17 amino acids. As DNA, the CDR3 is TGTGCCAGCAGCAATGAAGGGGGCGGACATAGCGGCTACGAGCAGTACTTC. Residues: CASSNEGGGHSGYEQYF.

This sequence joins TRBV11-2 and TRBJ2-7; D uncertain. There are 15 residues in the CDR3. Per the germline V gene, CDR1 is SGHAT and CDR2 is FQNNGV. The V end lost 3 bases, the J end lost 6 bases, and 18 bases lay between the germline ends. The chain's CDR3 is CASSFSSPGNFEQYF. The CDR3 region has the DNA TGTGCCAGCAGCTTCAGTTCACCAGGAAACTTCGAGCAGTACTTC.

The CDR3 DNA sequence: TGTGCCAGCAGCCCCCGACACGGATCGAACACCGGGGAGCTGTTTTTT. It specifies CASSPRHGSNTGELFF. This chain links TRBV9 with TRBJ2-2; D is ambiguous. The germline gives CDR1 SGDLS, CDR2 YYNGEE. With 4 bases removed from V and 0 bases from J, the gap between germline ends came to 13 bases. The CDR3 extends over 16 amino acids.

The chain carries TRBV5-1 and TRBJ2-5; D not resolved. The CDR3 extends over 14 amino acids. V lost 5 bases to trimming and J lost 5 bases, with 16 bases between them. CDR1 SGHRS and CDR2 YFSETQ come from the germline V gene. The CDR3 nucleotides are TGCGCCAGCAGGTATGGATGGAGCCGGGAGACCCAGTACTTC. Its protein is CASRYGWSRETQYF.

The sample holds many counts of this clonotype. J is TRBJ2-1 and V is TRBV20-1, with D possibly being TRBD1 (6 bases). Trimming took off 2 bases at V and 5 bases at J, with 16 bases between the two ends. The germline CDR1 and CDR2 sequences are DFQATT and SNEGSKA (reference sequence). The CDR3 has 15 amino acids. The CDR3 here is CSARIGSWGHNEQFF. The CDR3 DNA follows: TGCAGTGCTAGAATCGGTAGCTGGGGGCACAATGAGCAGTTCTTC.

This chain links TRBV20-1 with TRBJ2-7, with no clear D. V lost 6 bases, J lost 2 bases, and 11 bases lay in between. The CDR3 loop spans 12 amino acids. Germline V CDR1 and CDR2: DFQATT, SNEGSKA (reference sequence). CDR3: CSAHDKTYEQYF. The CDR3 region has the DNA TGCAGTGCGCACGATAAAACCTACGAGCAGTACTTC.

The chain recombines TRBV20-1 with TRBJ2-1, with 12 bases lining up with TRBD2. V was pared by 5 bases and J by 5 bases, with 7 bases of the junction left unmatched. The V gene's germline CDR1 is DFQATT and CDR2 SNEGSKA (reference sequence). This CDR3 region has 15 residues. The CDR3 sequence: CSADRLAGVNNEQFF. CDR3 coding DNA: TGCAGTGCTGACAGACTAGCGGGGGTAAACAATGAGCAGTTCTTC.

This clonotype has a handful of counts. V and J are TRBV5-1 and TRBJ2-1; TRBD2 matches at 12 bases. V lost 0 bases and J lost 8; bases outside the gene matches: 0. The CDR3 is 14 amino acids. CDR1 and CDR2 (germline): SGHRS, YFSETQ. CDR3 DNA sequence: TGCGCCAGCAGCTTGGGACTAGCGGGAGATGAGCAGTTCTTC. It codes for CASSLGLAGDEQFF. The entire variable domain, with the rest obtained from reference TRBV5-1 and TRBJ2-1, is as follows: KAGVTQTPRYLIKTRGQQVTLSCSPISGHRSVSWYQQTPGQGLQFLFEYFSETQRNKGNFPGRFSGRQFSNSRSEMNVSTLELGDSALYLCASSLGLAGDEQFFGPGTRLTVL.

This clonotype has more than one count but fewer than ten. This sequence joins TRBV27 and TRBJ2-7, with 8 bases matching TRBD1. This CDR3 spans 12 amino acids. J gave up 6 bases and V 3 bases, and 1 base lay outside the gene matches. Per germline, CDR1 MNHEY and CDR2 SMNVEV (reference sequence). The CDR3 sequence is CASSLGTGEQYF. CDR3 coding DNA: TGTGCCAGCAGTTTGGGGACAGGCGAGCAGTACTTC.

CDR3 sequence: CASSRQGLETQYF. The CDR3 DNA reads as TGTGCCAGCAGCCGACAGGGCCTAGAGACCCAGTACTTC. This chain uses TRBV6-5 with TRBJ2-5; TRBD1 matches at 7 bases. The J segment lost 4 bases and the V segment lost 6 bases, leaving 5 bases of the junction unmatched. From germline, CDR1 is MNHEY and CDR2 SVGAGI. This CDR3 region has 13 residues.

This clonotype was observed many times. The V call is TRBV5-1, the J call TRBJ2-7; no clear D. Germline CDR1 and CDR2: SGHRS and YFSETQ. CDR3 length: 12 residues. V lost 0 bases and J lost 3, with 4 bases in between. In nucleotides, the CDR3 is TGCGCCAGCAGCTTGGAACACTACGAGCAGTACTTC. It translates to CASSLEHYEQYF.

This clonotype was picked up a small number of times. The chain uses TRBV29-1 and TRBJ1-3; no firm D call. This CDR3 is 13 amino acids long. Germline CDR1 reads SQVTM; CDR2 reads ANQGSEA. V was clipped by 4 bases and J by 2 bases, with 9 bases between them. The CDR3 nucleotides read TGCAGCGTTGTAAGGCCGCCTGGAAACACCATATATTTT. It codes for CSVVRPPGNTIYF.

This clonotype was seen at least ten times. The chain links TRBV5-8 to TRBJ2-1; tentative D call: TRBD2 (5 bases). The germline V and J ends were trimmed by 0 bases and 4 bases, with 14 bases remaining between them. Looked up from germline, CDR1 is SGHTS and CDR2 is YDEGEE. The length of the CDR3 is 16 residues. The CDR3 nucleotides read TGTGCCAGCAGCTTGGCGAGGGCTGGTAGATACAATGAGCAGTTCTTC. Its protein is CASSLARAGRYNEQFF.

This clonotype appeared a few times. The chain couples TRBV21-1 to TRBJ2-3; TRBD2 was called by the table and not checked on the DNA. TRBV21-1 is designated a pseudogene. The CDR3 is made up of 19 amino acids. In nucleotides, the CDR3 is TGTGCCAGCAGCAAATTGGCTGGACCGGGACTCACCCTTTCGGATACGCAGTATTTT. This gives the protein CASSKLAGPGLTLSDTQYF.

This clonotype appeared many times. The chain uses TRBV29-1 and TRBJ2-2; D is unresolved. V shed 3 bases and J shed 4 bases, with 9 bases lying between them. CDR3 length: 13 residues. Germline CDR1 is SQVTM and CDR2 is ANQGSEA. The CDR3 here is CSVDTEITGELFF. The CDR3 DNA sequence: TGCAGCGTTGACACTGAAATCACCGGGGAGCTGTTTTTT.

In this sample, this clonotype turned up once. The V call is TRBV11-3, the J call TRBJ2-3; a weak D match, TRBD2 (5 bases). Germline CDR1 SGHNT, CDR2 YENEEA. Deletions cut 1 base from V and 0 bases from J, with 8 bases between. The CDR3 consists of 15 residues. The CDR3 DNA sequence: TGTGCCAGCAGCTTAGGCTGGACTAGCACAGATACGCAGTATTTT. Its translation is CASSLGWTSTDTQYF.

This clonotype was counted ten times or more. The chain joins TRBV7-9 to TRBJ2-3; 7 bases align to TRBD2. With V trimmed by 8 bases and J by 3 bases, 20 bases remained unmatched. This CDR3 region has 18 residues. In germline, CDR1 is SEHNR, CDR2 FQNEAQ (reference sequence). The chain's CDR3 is CASDMGETRTRSTDTQYF. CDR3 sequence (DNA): TGTGCCAGCGATATGGGAGAAACCAGGACTAGATCAACAGATACGCAGTATTTT.

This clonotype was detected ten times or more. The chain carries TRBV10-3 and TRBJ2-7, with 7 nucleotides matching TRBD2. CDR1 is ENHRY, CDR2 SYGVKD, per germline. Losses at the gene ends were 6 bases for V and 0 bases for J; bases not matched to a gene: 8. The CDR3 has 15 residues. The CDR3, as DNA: TGTGCCATCAGAGAGCGGGAAGTAGGCTCCTACGAGCAGTACTTC. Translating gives CAIREREVGSYEQYF.

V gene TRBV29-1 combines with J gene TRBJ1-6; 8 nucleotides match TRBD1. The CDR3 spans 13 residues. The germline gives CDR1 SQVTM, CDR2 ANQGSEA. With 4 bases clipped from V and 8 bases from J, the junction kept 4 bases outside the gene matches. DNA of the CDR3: TGCAGCGTTGGACAGGGGCGGGATTCACCCCTCCACTTT. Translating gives CSVGQGRDSPLHF. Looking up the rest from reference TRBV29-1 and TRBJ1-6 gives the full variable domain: SAVISQKPSRDICQRGTSLTIQCQVDSQVTMMFWYRQQPGQSLTLIATANQGSEATYESGFVIDKFPISRPNLTFSTLTVSNMSPEDSSIYLCSVGQGRDSPLHFGNGTRLTVT.

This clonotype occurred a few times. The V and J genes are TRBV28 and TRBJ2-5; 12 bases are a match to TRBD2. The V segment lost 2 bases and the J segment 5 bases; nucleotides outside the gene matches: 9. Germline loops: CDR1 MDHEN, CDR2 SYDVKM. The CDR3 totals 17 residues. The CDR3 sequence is CASSLKTSGSSGETQYF. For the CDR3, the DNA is TGTGCCAGCAGTTTAAAGACTAGCGGGAGTAGCGGGGAGACCCAGTACTTC.

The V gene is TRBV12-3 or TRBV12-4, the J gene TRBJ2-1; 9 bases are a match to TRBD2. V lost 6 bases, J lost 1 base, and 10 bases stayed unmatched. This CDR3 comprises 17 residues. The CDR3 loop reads CASSRFRLAGSYNEQFF. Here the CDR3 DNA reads TGTGCCAGCAGCCGATTTCGGCTAGCGGGGTCCTACAATGAGCAGTTCTTC.

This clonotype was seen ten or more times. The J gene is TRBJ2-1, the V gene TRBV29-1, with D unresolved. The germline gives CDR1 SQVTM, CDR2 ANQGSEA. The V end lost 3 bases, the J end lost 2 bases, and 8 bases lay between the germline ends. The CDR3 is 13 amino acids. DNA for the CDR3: TGCAGCGTTGAGATGGGAACCTACAATGAGCAGTTCTTC. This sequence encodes CSVEMGTYNEQFF.

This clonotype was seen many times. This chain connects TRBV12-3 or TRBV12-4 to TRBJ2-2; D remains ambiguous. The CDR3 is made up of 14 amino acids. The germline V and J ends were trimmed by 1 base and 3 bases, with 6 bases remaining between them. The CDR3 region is CASSLVRDTGELFF. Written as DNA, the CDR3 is TGTGCCAGCAGTTTAGTGCGAGACACCGGGGAGCTGTTTTTT.

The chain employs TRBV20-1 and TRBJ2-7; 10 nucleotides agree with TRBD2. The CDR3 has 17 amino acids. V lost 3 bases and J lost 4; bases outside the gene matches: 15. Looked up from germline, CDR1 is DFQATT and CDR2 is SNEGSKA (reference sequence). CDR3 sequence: CSASGFSSTSGIYEQYF. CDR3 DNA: TGCAGTGCTAGTGGGTTCAGTTCAACTAGCGGGATTTACGAGCAGTACTTC.

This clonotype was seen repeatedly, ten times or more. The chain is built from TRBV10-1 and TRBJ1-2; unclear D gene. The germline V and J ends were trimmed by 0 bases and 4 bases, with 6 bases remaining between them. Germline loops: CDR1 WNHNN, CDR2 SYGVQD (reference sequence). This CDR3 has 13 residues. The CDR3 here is CASSESRSYGYTF. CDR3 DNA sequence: TGCGCCAGCAGTGAGTCACGGTCCTATGGCTACACCTTC.

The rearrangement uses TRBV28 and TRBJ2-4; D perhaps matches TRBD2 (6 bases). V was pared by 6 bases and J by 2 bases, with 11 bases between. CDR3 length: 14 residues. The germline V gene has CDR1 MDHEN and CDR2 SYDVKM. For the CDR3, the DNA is TGTGCCAGCAGCCCCGCGGGGTCCAAAAACATTCAGTACTTC. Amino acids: CASSPAGSKNIQYF.

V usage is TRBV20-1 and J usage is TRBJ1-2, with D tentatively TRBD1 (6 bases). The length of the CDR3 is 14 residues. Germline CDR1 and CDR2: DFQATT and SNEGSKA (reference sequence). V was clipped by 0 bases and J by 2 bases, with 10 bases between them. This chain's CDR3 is CSARDAGQNYGYTF. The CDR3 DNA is TGCAGTGCTAGAGATGCTGGACAGAACTATGGCTACACCTTC.